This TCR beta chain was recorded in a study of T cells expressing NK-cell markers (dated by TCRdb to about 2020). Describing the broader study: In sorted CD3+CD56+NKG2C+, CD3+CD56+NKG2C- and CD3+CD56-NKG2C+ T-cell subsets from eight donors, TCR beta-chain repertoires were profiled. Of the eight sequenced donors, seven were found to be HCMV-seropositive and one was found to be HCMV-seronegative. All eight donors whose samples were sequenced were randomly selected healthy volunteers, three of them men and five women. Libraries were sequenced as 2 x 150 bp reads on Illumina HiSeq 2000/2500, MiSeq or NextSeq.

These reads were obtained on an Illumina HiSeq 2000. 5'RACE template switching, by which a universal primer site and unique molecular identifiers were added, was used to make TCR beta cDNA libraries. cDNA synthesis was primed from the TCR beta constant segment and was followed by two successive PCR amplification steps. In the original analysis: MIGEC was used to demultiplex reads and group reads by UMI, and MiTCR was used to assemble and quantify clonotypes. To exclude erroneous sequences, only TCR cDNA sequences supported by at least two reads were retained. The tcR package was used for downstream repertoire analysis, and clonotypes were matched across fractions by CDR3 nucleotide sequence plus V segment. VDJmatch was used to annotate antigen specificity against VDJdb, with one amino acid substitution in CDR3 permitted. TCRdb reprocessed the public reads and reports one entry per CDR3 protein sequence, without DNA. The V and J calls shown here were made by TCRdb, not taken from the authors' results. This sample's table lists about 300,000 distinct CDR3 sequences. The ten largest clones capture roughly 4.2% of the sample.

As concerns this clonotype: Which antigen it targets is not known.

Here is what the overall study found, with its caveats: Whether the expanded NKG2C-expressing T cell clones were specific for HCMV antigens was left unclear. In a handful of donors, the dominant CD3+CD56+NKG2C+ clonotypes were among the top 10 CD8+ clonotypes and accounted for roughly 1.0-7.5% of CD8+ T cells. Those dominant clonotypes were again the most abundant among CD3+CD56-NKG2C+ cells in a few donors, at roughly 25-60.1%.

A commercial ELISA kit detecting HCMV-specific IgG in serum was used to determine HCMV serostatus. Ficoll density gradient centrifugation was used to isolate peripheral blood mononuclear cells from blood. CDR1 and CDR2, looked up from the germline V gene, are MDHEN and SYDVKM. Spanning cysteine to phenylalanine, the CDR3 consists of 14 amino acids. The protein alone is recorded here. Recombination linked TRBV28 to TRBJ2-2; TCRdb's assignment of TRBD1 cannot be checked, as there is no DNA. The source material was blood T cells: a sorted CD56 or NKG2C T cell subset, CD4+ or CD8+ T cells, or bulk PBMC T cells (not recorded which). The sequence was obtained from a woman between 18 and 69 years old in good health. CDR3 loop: CASRRTGDGGELFF.